This passage covers 25 T cell receptor beta chains from one sample sequenced in a study of OX40 agonist ivuxolimab in advanced cancers. Clones were read by immunoSEQ multiplex PCR, and TCRdb kept only the in-frame ones, dropping some. The sample contains 20,000 to 30,000 clones, 65% to 90% of which appear only once. This specimen consisted of CD4+ or CD8+ T cells sorted from blood, obtained in a trial of the OX40 agonist ivuxolimab. The receptor source for this set is an adult with an advanced solid tumor such as melanoma, head and neck, liver or kidney cancer.

The chain joins TRBV5-1 to TRBJ2-1; D remains ambiguous. Germline V CDR1 and CDR2: SGHRS, YFSETQ. The V end lost 2 bases, the J end lost 0 bases, and 6 bases lay between the germline ends. The CDR3 extends over 14 amino acids. The CDR3 DNA is TGCGCCAGCAGCTTAGACTCCTCCTACAATGAGCAGTTCTTC. Translated, it gives CASSLDSSYNEQFF.

The chain employs TRBV15 and TRBJ2-2; D gene uncertain. CDR1 and CDR2 (germline): LNHNV, YYDKDF (reference sequence). Trimming took off 4 bases at V and 0 bases at J, with 12 bases between the two ends. This CDR3 has 16 residues. In DNA form, the CDR3 reads TGTGCCACCAGCACAAAGCAGCACTCGAACACCGGGGAGCTGTTTTTT. Translating it yields CATSTKQHSNTGELFF.

The chain carries TRBV5-1 and TRBJ2-1; no reliable D call. Germline V gene data show CDR1 as SGHRS and CDR2 as YFSETQ. This CDR3 has 16 residues. Trimming stripped 4 bases from V and 1 base from J, with 15 bases between. CDR3 loop: CASSLALEASYNEQFF. The CDR3 coding sequence is TGCGCCAGCAGCCTGGCTCTGGAAGCATCCTACAATGAGCAGTTCTTC.

The rearrangement links TRBV18 to TRBJ1-3; maybe TRBD1 (5 bases). The CDR3 has 17 amino acids. V dropped 3 bases and J dropped 0 bases, with 15 bases sitting between them. Germline V gene data show CDR1 as KGHSH and CDR2 as LQKENI. In DNA, the CDR3 is TGTGCCAGCTCACCGGATGCTAGGGGAATCTCTGGAAACACCATATATTTT. Translation gives CASSPDARGISGNTIYF.

The J gene is TRBJ2-1, the V gene TRBV19; possibly TRBD1 for D (6 bases). Between the trimmed V and J ends, which lost 5 bases and 6 bases, there was a span of 20 bases. The CDR3 length is 16 residues. Germline V gene lookup returns CDR1 LNHDA and CDR2 SQIVND (reference sequence). The CDR3 nucleotides read TGTGCCAGTAGTGGCTACAGGGACAACCCCCTCAATGAGCAGTTCTTC. Translating gives CASSGYRDNPLNEQFF.

V is TRBV4-1 and J is TRBJ2-1; 11 bases agree with TRBD2. Per germline, CDR1 MGHRA and CDR2 YSYEKL. The V gene end was trimmed by 0 bases and the J gene end by 4 bases; junction bases not matched to a gene: 5. The CDR3 is 17 amino acids. The CDR3: CASSQDIAGGEYNEQFF. The CDR3 nucleotides are TGCGCCAGCAGCCAAGATATAGCGGGGGGGGAATACAATGAGCAGTTCTTC.

This clone was seen just once. The V and J genes are TRBV10-1 and TRBJ2-5; 10 bases match TRBD2. CDR1 is WNHNN, CDR2 SYGVQD, per germline (reference sequence). The V segment lost 3 bases and the J segment 11 bases; nucleotides outside the gene matches: 6. The length of the CDR3 is 13 residues. The CDR3 nucleotides are TGCGCCAGCAGTGATCTAGCGGGAGCGGTGCAGTACTTC. It yields the protein CASSDLAGAVQYF.

The genes are TRBV10-1 and TRBJ2-1, with TRBD2 identical over 9 bases. V shed 1 base and J 0 bases; nucleotides not matched to a gene: 1. The CDR3 contains 16 residues. Germline-derived CDR1 and CDR2 are WNHNN and SYGVQD (reference sequence). The CDR3 DNA sequence: TGCGCCAGCAGTGAGTTAGCGGGAGTCTCCTACAATGAGCAGTTCTTC. Protein sequence: CASSELAGVSYNEQFF.

This clone was counted once. The CDR3 here is CASSLDGRFSYEQYF. Written as DNA, the CDR3 is TGTGCCAGCAGCTTAGATGGCCGTTTCTCCTACGAGCAGTACTTC. The rearrangement links TRBV11-2 to TRBJ2-7; D call uncertain. From germline, CDR1 is SGHAT and CDR2 FQNNGV. V lost 0 bases to trimming and J lost 0 bases, with 9 bases between them. This CDR3 is 15 amino acids long.

J is TRBJ2-1 and V is TRBV7-3, with a weak D call TRBD2 (5 bases). This CDR3 comprises 15 residues. CDR1 is SGHTA, CDR2 FQGTGA, per germline. Trimming took 1 base from V and 7 from J, leaving 14 bases between them. CDR3 sequence reads: CASSLIRLAKNEQFF. The CDR3 bases are TGTGCCAGCAGCTTAATTAGGCTAGCAAAAAATGAGCAGTTCTTC.

This clone is large by share. At one end the junction does not follow the germline gene, possibly because of a read error. V usage is TRBV19 and J usage is TRBJ1-2; no clear D gene. Germline CDR1 LNHDA, CDR2 SQIVND (reference sequence). CDR3 size: 13 residues. CDR3 nucleotides: TGTGCCAGTAGTATAGATCGTGGCGGCTCTCAAGCCTTC. This encodes CASSIDRGGSQAF. The full variable domain, completed using reference TRBV19 and TRBJ1-2, is DGGITQSPKYLFRKEGQNVTLSCEQNLNHDAMYWYRQDPGQGLRLIYYSQIVNDFQKGDIAEGYSVSREKKESFPLTVTSAQKNPTAFYLCASSIDRGGSQAFGSGTRLTVV.

To note about this clone: An end of the junction differs from the germline gene, which may be a read error. The CDR3, as DNA: TGTGCCAGCAGCTTATGGGAGGGAGGACCGGCCAAATTC. Amino acid sequence: CASSLWEGGPAKF. The gene calls are TRBV11-2 and TRBJ2-7; 7 bases are shared with TRBD2. This CDR3 comprises 13 residues. The germline V gene encodes CDR1 SGHAT and CDR2 FQNNGV.

The chain is built from TRBV6-5 and TRBJ2-7, with D perhaps TRBD2 (6 bases). The CDR3 loop spans 16 amino acids. Germline values: CDR1 MNHEY, CDR2 SVGAGI. Trimming took off 3 bases at V and 3 bases at J, with 18 bases between the two ends. For the CDR3, the DNA is TGTGCCAGCAGTTATGACTTGGCGGGGAGTTTCTACGAGCAGTACTTC. The encoded protein is CASSYDLAGSFYEQYF.

V and J are TRBV27 and TRBJ2-7; possible D gene TRBD2, 6 bases. Germline V gene lookup returns CDR1 MNHEY and CDR2 SMNVEV (reference sequence). Trimming shortened V by 2 bases and J by 7 bases, and 6 bases separated the two germline ends. The CDR3 is made up of 11 amino acids. CDR3: CASSLGGEQYF. The CDR3 DNA follows: TGTGCCAGCAGTTTAGGGGGGGAGCAGTACTTC.

This clone has a single count. CDR3 in amino acids: CASSYSSGGKLFF. The CDR3 DNA reads TGTGCCAGCAGTTACTCGAGCGGGGGAAAACTGTTTTTT. The chain uses TRBV6-5 and TRBJ1-4; TRBD1 might be the D (5 bases). V shed 0 bases and J shed 10 bases, with 9 bases lying between them. The CDR3 length is 13 residues. Per germline, CDR1 MNHEY and CDR2 SVGAGI.

This clone was counted only a few times. The V gene is TRBV2, the J gene TRBJ1-3; D call uncertain. Trimming removed 7 bases at V and 4 bases at J, with 8 bases between. The CDR3 is 12 residues long. Germline lookup yields CDR1 SNHLY and CDR2 FYNNEI. The CDR3 is CASMGFGNTIYF. The CDR3 region has the DNA TGTGCCAGCATGGGTTTCGGAAACACCATATATTTT.

This chain uses TRBV11-2 with TRBJ2-7, with 9 bases lining up with TRBD1. The CDR3 length is 15 residues. The V gene's germline CDR1 is SGHAT and CDR2 FQNNGV. Trimming at V came to 1 base and at J to 4 bases, leaving 5 bases not matched to a gene. This chain's CDR3 is CASSLAAGTGYEQYF. CDR3 nucleotide sequence: TGTGCCAGCAGCTTAGCAGCCGGGACAGGGTACGAGCAGTACTTC. Together with reference TRBV11-2 and TRBJ2-7, the CDR3 gives the full variable domain: EAGVAQSPRYKIIEKRQSVAFWCNPISGHATLYWYQQILGQGPKLLIQFQNNGVVDDSQLPKDRFSAERLKGVDSTLKIQPAKLEDSAVYLCASSLAAGTGYEQYFGPGTRLTVT.

The chain is built from TRBV6-5 and TRBJ1-1, with D hard to call. V lost 10 bases to trimming and J lost 0 bases, with 15 bases between them. In germline, CDR1 is MNHEY, CDR2 SVGAGI. CDR3 size: 14 residues. This chain's CDR3 is CATTGGEMNTEAFF. The CDR3 coding sequence is TGTGCCACGACGGGTGGTGAGATGAACACTGAAGCTTTCTTT.

This sequence joins TRBV6-1 and TRBJ2-7, with a weak D call TRBD1 (6 bases). The CDR3 consists of 16 residues. Looked up from germline, CDR1 is MNHNS and CDR2 is SASEGT. Trimming shortened V by 1 base and J by 3 bases, and 16 bases separated the two germline ends. The CDR3, as DNA: TGTGCCAGCAGTGAAGGACCCATAGGACAGAGCTACGAGCAGTACTTC. Protein product: CASSEGPIGQSYEQYF.

The CDR3 DNA reads as TGCGCCAGCAGCCGAGGGACATCGGGGAACACTGAAGCTTTCTTT. This encodes CASSRGTSGNTEAFF. The V and J genes are TRBV4-1 and TRBJ1-1; TRBD1 is a possible D gene (6 bases). This CDR3 spans 15 amino acids. V was trimmed by 4 bases and J by 1 base, leaving 13 bases between them. The germline gives CDR1 MGHRA, CDR2 YSYEKL.

V and J are TRBV5-4 and TRBJ2-1; the D gene is possibly TRBD2 (5 bases). There are 12 residues in the CDR3. V lost 4 bases to trimming and J lost 9 bases, with 11 bases between them. CDR1 is SGHNT and CDR2 is YYREEE in the germline V gene (reference sequence). CDR3 region: CASSQSGGEQFF. The DNA for the CDR3 is TGTGCCAGCAGCCAAAGCGGTGGTGAGCAGTTCTTC.

The chain uses TRBV27 and TRBJ2-1; 10 positions match TRBD1. This CDR3 has 13 amino acids. Germline CDR1 MNHEY, CDR2 SMNVEV (reference sequence). J was trimmed by 15 bases and V by 3 bases; bases with no gene match: 8. In DNA, the CDR3 is TGTGCCAGCAGTTTTTGGGGGGACAGGGGCCTGTTCTTC. The encoded protein is CASSFWGDRGLFF.

This sequence joins TRBV4-1 and TRBJ2-2; possibly TRBD1 for D (6 bases). Per germline, CDR1 MGHRA and CDR2 YSYEKL. The length of the CDR3 is 16 residues. Between the trimmed V and J ends, which lost 3 bases and 4 bases, there was a span of 15 bases. In DNA form, the CDR3 reads TGCGCCAGCAGCCAGCCGACAGGTCCGGCCACCGGGGAGCTGTTTTTT. Translating gives CASSQPTGPATGELFF.

The chain couples TRBV7-6 to TRBJ1-4; D is undetermined. The V end was cut by 5 bases, the J end by 0 bases, with 4 bases between. The germline CDR1 and CDR2 sequences are SGHVS and FNYEAQ. This CDR3 spans 13 amino acids. The CDR3 DNA follows: TGTGCCAGCAGCCTTGCAACTAATGAAAAACTGTTTTTT. Its protein is CASSLATNEKLFF.

V is TRBV7-9 and J is TRBJ1-4; D is unresolved. V shed 3 bases and J shed 4 bases, with 15 bases lying between them. Germline CDR1 and CDR2: SEHNR and FQNEAQ (reference sequence). This CDR3 is built from 16 residues. The CDR3 is CASSFETGQLNEKLFF. The DNA for the CDR3 is TGTGCCAGCAGCTTCGAAACGGGTCAGCTTAATGAAAAACTGTTTTTT.